This T cell receptor beta chain appears in the sequencing data of a study of post-analysis software for immune sequencing data. The overall study: Recorded disease courses covered relapsing-remitting, secondary progressive and progressive-relapsing multiple sclerosis. Some patients had no subtype annotation.

This clonotype has ten or more counts. The antigen is not known. Incorporated into the TCR beta cDNA libraries were unique molecular identifiers, which served to reduce PCR and sequencing biases. Around 500,000 cDNA molecules were obtained per 1 to 10 million input T cells. TCRdb re-derived calls from the PCR reads in MiXCR, one entry per CDR3 protein. The table lists roughly 200,000 distinct CDR3 sequences, 29% of them singletons. Regarding the study as a whole: Significantly lower normalized Chao1 diversity was seen in multiple sclerosis patients than in controls. TRBV5-6, TRBV5-1 and TRBV20-1 were among roughly 5 TRBV segments more frequent in patients than controls.

The CDR3 contains 12 residues. Trimming stripped 6 bases from V and 6 bases from J, with 12 bases between. Germline V lookup: CDR1 DFQATT, CDR2 SNEGSKA (reference sequence). The sequenced material came from blood. This sequence was found in a girl aged 2 to 17 with multiple sclerosis. The chain combines TRBV20-1 with TRBJ2-1; no clear D. CDR3 nucleotide sequence: TGCAGTGCCCCCCCCGGGCTCAATGAGCAGTTCTTC. Encoded protein: CSAPPGLNEQFF.